The TCR beta chain under discussion was sequenced for a study of human T cells and chemical hapten exposure. This CDR3 spans 14 amino acids. From germline, CDR1 is DFQATT and CDR2 SNEGSKA (reference sequence). J gave up 2 bases and V 5 bases, and 7 bases lay outside the gene matches. Via MiXCR, TCRdb re-called the RACE reads, giving one row per CDR3 protein. The table lists more than 75,000 distinct CDR3 sequences, approximately 9.9% of them singletons. Time point noted: pre-sensitization, week 0. Treatment specified: therapeutic diphenylcyclopropenone sensitization with weekly scalp DPC. The sequencing here drew on whole blood, taken in connection with sensitization to the hapten diphenylcyclopropenone (DPC). The TCR comes from a woman aged 40 to 50 with alopecia areata. Some clones in this sample may be carry-over from other donors' samples. This chain joins TRBV20-1 and TRBJ2-3; 7 bases map to TRBD2. CDR3 bases: TGCAGTGCTCCACGGGAGGCCCTCACAGATACGCAGTATTTT. Protein sequence: CSAPREALTDTQYF.